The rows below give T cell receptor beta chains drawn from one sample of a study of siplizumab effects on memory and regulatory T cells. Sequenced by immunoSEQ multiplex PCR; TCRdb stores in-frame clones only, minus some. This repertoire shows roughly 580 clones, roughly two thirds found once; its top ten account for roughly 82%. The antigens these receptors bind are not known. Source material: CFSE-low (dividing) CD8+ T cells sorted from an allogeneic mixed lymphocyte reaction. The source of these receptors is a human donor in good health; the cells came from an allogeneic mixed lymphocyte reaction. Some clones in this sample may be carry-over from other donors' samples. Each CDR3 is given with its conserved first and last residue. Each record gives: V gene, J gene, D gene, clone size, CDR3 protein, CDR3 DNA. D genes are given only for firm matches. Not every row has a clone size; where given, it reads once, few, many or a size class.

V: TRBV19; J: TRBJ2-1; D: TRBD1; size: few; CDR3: CASRVGTGASNEQFF; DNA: TGTGCCAGTAGGGTAGGGACAGGGGCTTCCAATGAGCAGTTCTTC
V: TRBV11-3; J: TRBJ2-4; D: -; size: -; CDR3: CASSLHEPLAKNIQYF; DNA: TGTGCCAGCAGCTTACACGAACCTCTAGCCAAAAACATTCAGTACTTC
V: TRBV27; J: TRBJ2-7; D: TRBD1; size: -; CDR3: CASSLRGQIYEQYF; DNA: TGTGCCAGCAGTTTAAGGGGACAGATCTACGAGCAGTACTTC
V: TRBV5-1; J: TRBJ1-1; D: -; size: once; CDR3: CASSLETQGLAFF; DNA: TGCGCCAGCAGCTTGGAGACGCAGGGGCTAGCTTTCTTT
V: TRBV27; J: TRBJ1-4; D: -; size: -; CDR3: CASSWAGRSEKLFF; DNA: TGTGCCAGCAGTTGGGCCGGGCGGAGTGAAAAACTGTTTTTT
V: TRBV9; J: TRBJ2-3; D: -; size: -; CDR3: CASSVEKSTDTQYF; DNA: TGTGCCAGCAGCGTAGAGAAAAGCACAGATACGCAGTATTTT
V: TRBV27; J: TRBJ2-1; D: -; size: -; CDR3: CASSLLGAPPPYNEQFF; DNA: TGTGCCAGCAGTTTATTAGGCGCGCCGCCTCCCTACAATGAGCAGTTCTTC
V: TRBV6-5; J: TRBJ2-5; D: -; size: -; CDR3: CASSYSALWYF; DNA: TGTGCCAGCAGTTACTCCGCGCTCTGGTACTTC
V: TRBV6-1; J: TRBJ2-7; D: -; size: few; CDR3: CASGTPSYEQYF; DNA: TGTGCCAGCGGAACACCCTCCTACGAGCAGTACTTC
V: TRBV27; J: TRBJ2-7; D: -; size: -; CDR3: CASSLSTGYEQYF; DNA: TGTGCCAGCAGTTTATCCACAGGCTACGAGCAGTACTTC
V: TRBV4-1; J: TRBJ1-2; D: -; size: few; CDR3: CASSQGGWVHGYTF; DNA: TGCGCCAGCAGCCAAGGAGGGTGGGTTCATGGCTACACCTTC
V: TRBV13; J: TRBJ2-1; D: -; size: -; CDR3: CASSFEDPGGEQFF; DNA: TGTGCCAGCAGCTTTGAGGACCCTGGAGGTGAGCAGTTCTTC
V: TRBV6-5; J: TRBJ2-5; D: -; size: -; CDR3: CASSYSRVETQYF; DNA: TGTGCCAGCAGTTATTCCAGGGTGGAGACCCAGTACTTC
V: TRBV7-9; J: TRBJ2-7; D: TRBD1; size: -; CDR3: CASSDRDRVFFQYF; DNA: TGTGCCAGCAGCGACCGGGACAGGGTCTTCTTTCAGTACTTC
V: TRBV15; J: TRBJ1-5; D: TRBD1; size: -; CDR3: CATSREGQGYNQPQHF; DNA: TGTGCCACCAGCAGAGAGGGACAGGGGTACAATCAGCCCCAGCATTTT
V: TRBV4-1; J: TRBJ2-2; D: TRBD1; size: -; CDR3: CASSHQGQVLGGELFF; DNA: TGCGCCAGCAGCCACCAAGGACAGGTTCTGGGCGGGGAGCTGTTTTTT
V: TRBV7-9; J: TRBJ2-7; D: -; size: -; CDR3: CASSLVVGTYEQYF; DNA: TGTGCCAGCAGCTTAGTTGTTGGTACCTACGAGCAGTACTTC
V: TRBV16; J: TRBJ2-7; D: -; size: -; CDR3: CASSPNTGSEQYF; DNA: TGTGCCAGCAGCCCTAACACAGGGTCCGAGCAGTACTTC
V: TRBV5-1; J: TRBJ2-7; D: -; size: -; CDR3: CASSFSAGSYEQYF; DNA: TGCGCCAGCAGCTTTTCGGCGGGATCCTACGAGCAGTACTTC
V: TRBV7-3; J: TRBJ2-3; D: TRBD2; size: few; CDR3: CASSTGGGTDTQYF; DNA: TGTGCCAGCAGCACGGGAGGAGGAACAGATACGCAGTATTTT
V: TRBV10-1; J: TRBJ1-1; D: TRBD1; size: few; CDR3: CASSEQPGQGPEAFF; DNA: TGCGCCAGCAGTGAACAACCGGGACAGGGCCCTGAAGCTTTCTTT
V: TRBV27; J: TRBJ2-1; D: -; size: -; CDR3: CASSLGVLAYNEQFF; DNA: TGTGCCAGCAGTTTGGGGGTACTAGCTTACAATGAGCAGTTCTTC
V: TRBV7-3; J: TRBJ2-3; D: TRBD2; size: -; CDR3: CASSPSGSGDTQYF; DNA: TGTGCCAGCAGCCCTAGCGGGAGTGGCGATACGCAGTATTTT
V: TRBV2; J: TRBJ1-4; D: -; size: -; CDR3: CASNRQGGAEDRGANEKLFF; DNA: TGTGCCAGCAATCGTCAGGGAGGGGCGGAGGATAGGGGCGCTAATGAAAAACTGTTTTTT
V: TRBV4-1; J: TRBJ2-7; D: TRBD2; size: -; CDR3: CASSQVGSGSPYEQYF; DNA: TGCGCCAGCAGCCAAGTCGGTAGCGGGAGCCCCTACGAGCAGTACTTC
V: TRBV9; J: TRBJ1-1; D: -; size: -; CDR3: CASSGSNTEAFF; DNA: TGTGCCAGCAGCGGTTCGAACACTGAAGCTTTCTTT
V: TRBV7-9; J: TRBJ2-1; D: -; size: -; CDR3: CASSLAEGPVYNEQFF; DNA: TGTGCCAGCAGCTTAGCGGAGGGGCCGGTATACAATGAGCAGTTCTTC
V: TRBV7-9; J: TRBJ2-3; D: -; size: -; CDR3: CASSLTNTQYF; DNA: TGTGCCAGCAGCTTGACAAATACGCAGTATTTT
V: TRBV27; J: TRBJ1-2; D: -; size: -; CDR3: CASSLGGPKDNYGYTF; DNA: TGTGCCAGCAGTCTTGGGGGCCCAAAGGATAACTATGGCTACACCTTC
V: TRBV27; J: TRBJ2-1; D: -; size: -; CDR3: CASTLVGPVSSYNEQFF; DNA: TGTGCCAGCACCCTAGTAGGACCGGTAAGCTCCTACAATGAGCAGTTCTTC
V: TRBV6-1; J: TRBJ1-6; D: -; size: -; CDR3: CASSEGGPGFGSPLHF; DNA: TGTGCCAGCAGTGAAGGGGGCCCAGGGTTTGGTTCACCCCTCCACTTT
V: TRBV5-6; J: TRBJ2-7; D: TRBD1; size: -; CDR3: CASTPQGVRTYEQYF; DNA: TGTGCCAGCACCCCACAGGGGGTAAGGACCTACGAGCAGTACTTC
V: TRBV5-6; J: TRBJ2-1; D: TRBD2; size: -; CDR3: CASSLGLAGYYNEQFF; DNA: TGTGCCAGCAGCTTGGGTTTAGCGGGATATTACAATGAGCAGTTCTTC
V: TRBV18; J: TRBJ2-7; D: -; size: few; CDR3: CASSPPHGSYEQYF; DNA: TGTGCCAGCTCACCACCCCACGGGTCCTACGAGCAGTACTTC
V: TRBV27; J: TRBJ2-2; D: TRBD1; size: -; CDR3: CASSFVQGATGELFF; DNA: TGTGCCAGCAGTTTCGTTCAGGGGGCTACCGGGGAGCTGTTTTTT
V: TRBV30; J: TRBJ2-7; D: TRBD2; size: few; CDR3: CAWKSRLASGNMSSSYEQYF; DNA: TGTGCCTGGAAATCCCGGTTGGCTAGCGGGAACATGTCCTCCTCCTACGAGCAGTACTTC
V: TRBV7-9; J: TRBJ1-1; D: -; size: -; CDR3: CASSLGPGGGGTEAFF; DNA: TGTGCCAGCAGCTTAGGCCCTGGGGGAGGGGGCACTGAAGCTTTCTTT
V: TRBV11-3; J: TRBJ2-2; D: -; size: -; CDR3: CASSLDPANTGELFF; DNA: TGTGCCAGCAGCCTCGATCCGGCGAACACCGGGGAGCTGTTTTTT
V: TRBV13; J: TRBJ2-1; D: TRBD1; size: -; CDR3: CASSLEGAEQFF; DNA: TGTGCCAGCAGCTTAGAGGGGGCAGAGCAGTTCTTC
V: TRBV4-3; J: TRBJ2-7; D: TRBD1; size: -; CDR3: CASSQVDRGPYEQYF; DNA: TGCGCCAGCAGCCAAGTCGACAGGGGGCCCTACGAGCAGTACTTC
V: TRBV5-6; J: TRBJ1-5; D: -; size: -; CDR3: CASSLAGSELVQPQHF; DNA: TGTGCCAGCAGCTTGGCCGGGTCAGAGTTAGTGCAGCCCCAGCATTTT
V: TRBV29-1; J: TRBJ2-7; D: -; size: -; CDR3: CSVRRESSYEQYF; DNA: TGCAGCGTTCGACGGGAGTCCTCCTACGAGCAGTACTTC
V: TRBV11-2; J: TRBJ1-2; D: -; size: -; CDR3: CASSFGRGSYGYTF; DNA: TGTGCCAGCAGCTTTGGACGGGGATCCTATGGCTACACCTTC